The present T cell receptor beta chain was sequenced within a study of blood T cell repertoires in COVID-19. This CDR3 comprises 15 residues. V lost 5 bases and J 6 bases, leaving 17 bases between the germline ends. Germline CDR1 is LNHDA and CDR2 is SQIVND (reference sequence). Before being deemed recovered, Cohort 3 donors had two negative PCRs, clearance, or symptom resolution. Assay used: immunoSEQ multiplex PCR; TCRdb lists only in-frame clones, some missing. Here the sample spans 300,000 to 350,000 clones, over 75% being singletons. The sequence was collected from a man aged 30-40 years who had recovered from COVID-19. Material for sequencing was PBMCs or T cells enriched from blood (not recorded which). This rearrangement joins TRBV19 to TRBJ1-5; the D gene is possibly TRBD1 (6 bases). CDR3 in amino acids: CASSWGLRIGQPQHF. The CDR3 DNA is TGTGCCAGTAGTTGGGGGCTCCGGATTGGTCAGCCCCAGCATTTT.